These T cell receptor beta chains were read from a single sample in a study of human T cells and chemical hapten exposure. TCRdb used MiXCR to reprocess the RACE reads, holding one entry per CDR3 protein. The sample holds fewer than 150,000 distinct CDR3 sequences; around 11% are singletons and the top ten take around 1.4%. Sequencing was performed on whole blood, taken in connection with sensitization to the hapten diphenylcyclopropenone (DPC). The receptors were sampled from a woman in her 50s with alopecia areata. Some clones in this sample may be carry-over from other donors' samples. Both conserved end residues are part of each CDR3. The order of the fields is CDR3 DNA, CDR3 protein, V gene, clone size, J gene, D gene. A D gene is named only where the DNA matches it firmly. Part of the rows lack a size; the others show once, few, many or a class for expanded clones.

CDR3 DNA: TGTGCCAGCAGCTTATACAGGGGTTCCTACAATGAGCAGTTCTTC
CDR3 protein: CASSLYRGSYNEQFF
V gene: TRBV7-9
clone size: -
J gene: TRBJ2-1
D gene: TRBD1

CDR3 DNA: TGTGCCAGCAGGAGTACAGGAGAGACCCAGTACTTC
CDR3 protein: CASRSTGETQYF
V gene: TRBV11-1
clone size: -
J gene: TRBJ2-5
D gene: -

CDR3 DNA: TGTGCCAGCAGCAACGAGCGGGAGGAGGACAATGAGCAGTTCTTC
CDR3 protein: CASSNEREEDNEQFF
V gene: TRBV21-1
clone size: few
J gene: TRBJ2-1
D gene: -

CDR3 DNA: TGTGCCAGCAGCCAAGACGGGACAGGGGGCGAGGGCTACACCTTC
CDR3 protein: CASSQDGTGGEGYTF
V gene: TRBV4-2
clone size: -
J gene: TRBJ1-2
D gene: TRBD1

CDR3 DNA: TGTGCCATTCTTTCCACTAGCGGGAGTGAGCAGTACTTC
CDR3 protein: CAILSTSGSEQYF
V gene: TRBV10-3
clone size: few
J gene: TRBJ2-7
D gene: TRBD2

CDR3 DNA: TGCGCCAGCAGCTTGGGGCAGGGTTTCAGTAATGAGCAGTTCTTC
CDR3 protein: CASSLGQGFSNEQFF
V gene: TRBV5-1
clone size: -
J gene: TRBJ2-1
D gene: -

CDR3 DNA: TGTGCCAGCAGTTTATCTGGACGGGGAAACACCATATATTTT
CDR3 protein: CASSLSGRGNTIYF
V gene: TRBV28
clone size: few
J gene: TRBJ1-3
D gene: -

CDR3 DNA: TGCGCCAGCAGCTTGGAGTCTAGCGGGAGGGCAGATACGCAGTATTTT
CDR3 protein: CASSLESSGRADTQYF
V gene: TRBV5-1
clone size: few
J gene: TRBJ2-3
D gene: TRBD2

CDR3 DNA: TGTGCCATCAGTGAGTCGACGAGGGGTAATGGCTACACCTTC
CDR3 protein: CAISESTRGNGYTF
V gene: TRBV10-3
clone size: -
J gene: TRBJ1-2
D gene: -

CDR3 DNA: TGTGCCAGCAGACAGACGACAGGACCCAATTACGAGCAGTACTTC
CDR3 protein: CASRQTTGPNYEQYF
V gene: TRBV6-6
clone size: -
J gene: TRBJ2-7
D gene: -

CDR3 DNA: TGCAGCGTTTCGACAGCCATGAACACTGAAGCTTTCTTT
CDR3 protein: CSVSTAMNTEAFF
V gene: TRBV29-1
clone size: -
J gene: TRBJ1-1
D gene: -